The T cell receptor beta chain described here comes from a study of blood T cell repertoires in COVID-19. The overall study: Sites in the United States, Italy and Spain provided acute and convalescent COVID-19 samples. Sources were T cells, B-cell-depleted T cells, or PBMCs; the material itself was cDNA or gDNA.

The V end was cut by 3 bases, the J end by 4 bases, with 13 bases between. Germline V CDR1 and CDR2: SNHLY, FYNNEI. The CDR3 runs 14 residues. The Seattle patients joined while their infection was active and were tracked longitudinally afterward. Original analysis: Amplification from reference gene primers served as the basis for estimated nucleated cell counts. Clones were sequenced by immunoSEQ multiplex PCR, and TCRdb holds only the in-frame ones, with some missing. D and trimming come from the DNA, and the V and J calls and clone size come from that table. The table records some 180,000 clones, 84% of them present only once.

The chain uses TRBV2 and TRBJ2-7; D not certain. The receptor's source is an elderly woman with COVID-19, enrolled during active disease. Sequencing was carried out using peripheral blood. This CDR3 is CASSDWSVSYEQYF. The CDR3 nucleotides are TGTGCCAGCAGTGACTGGAGTGTCAGTTACGAGCAGTACTTC.